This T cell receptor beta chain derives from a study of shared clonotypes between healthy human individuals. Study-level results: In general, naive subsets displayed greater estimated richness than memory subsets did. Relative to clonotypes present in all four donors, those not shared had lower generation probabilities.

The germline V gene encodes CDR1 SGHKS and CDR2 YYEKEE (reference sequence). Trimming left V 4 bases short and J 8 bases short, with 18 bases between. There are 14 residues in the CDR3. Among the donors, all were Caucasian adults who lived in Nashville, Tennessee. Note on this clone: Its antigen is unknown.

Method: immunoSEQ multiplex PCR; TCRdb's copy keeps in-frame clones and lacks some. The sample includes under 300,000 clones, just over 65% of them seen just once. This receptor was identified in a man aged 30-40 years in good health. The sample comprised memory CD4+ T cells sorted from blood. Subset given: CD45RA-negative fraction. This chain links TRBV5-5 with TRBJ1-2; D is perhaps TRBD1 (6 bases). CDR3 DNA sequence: TGTGCCAGCAGCATTGGACAGCCCGGAGGGGGCTACACCTTC. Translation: CASSIGQPGGGYTF.